This T cell receptor beta chain was recorded in a study of lymphopenia after photon versus proton radiotherapy (dated by TCRdb to the late 2010s). Study-wide context: The immunological effects of photon versus proton radiation therapy were compared in patients with gastrointestinal tumors who developed high-grade lymphopenia. The cohort comprised approximately 21 patients with gastrointestinal tumors who received either photon or proton therapy and then developed lymphopenia. The goal of the study was to characterize the differences between the two radiation modalities in how they affect the immune system. The study at large found these results: Relative stability during treatment was observed in proton-treated patients, whereas loss of naive T cells and TCR diversity and gain of effector/memory populations were observed in photon-treated patients. Once the lymphocyte count had reached its nadir, the repertoires of photon-treated patients showed oligoclonal expansion, particularly of CD8+ Temra cells, and this expansion drove the decline in diversity. The survival association was assessed only in patients who died, and better survival with proton therapy was presented by the authors as a possibility rather than a demonstrated result. Across the cohort, an inverse correlation was found between a larger post-nadir drop in TCR diversity and overall survival time among patients who died.

Remarks on this clone: The antigen this receptor binds is unknown. Within one base of it there is no much larger clone, and no base qualities were kept.

Reading from cysteine to phenylalanine, the CDR3 counts 15 amino acids. CDR3 DNA is the only sequence kept; it has 45 bases, read in frame from the first base. Via the germline V gene, CDR1 is SNHLY and CDR2 FYNNEI. Trimming takes 4 bases from V and 5 bases from J, and the germline ends sit 18 bases apart. Receptor amplification or capture employed the immunoSEQ multiplex PCR assay. T cell repertoires were profiled with deep sequencing of rearranged TCR beta loci together with multiparametric flow cytometry. In its TCRdb copy, this immuneACCESS table keeps in-frame sequences only and misses some clones. Where compared with another copy, unresolved V genes explain less than half of these, and the others have no known cause. Across this sample there are 52,000 or so clones, with roughly 90% seen only once. The top ten constitute more than 15% of the sample.

This sample comprised peripheral blood, obtained from a patient treated with photon-based radiotherapy. The receptor chain draws on TRBV2 and TRBJ2-7, and TRBD1 may be the D gene, going by 7 matching bases. The receptor was derived from a woman aged 40-49 years with cholangiocarcinoma. The sequenced DNA: TGTGCCAGCAGTGGTTCTGACAGGGACTCAAACGAGCAGTACTTC. It translates as CASSGSDRDSNEQYF.